These 27 T cell receptor beta chains came from one sample sequenced in a study of T and B cells in COVID-19 patients. Blood genomic DNA input for TRB amplification was 250-500 ng. BIOMED2 TRB-A/B primer pools were used in multiplex TRB PCR. MiXCR, applied by TCRdb to the multiplex PCR reads, yields one record per CDR3 protein. The sample holds approximately 1,400 distinct CDR3 sequences; about 30% are singletons and the top ten take 60% to 80%. The sample consisted of blood. These receptors were taken from a human donor with active COVID-19.

The chain uses TRBV2 and TRBJ2-7, with 10 positions matching TRBD1. This CDR3 has 15 amino acids. In germline, CDR1 is SNHLY, CDR2 FYNNEI. J was trimmed by 6 bases and V by 2 bases; bases with no gene match: 7. The CDR3 spells CASSEPGQGRGEQYF. The CDR3 DNA sequence: TGTGCCAGCAGTGAACCGGGACAGGGGAGGGGCGAGCAGTACTTC.

In regard to this clonotype: A much larger clone lies a single base off, so this may be a read error. The chain recombines TRBV18 with TRBJ2-1; 8 positions match TRBD2. Germline loops: CDR1 KGHSH, CDR2 LQKENI. The CDR3 is 13 residues long. This CDR3 reads CASSATSDNEQLF. The CDR3 DNA follows: TGTGCCAGCTCAGCGACTAGCGACAATGAGCAGCTCTTC.

Within the sample, this clonotype is medium-sized. The chain uses TRBV19 and TRBJ2-2, with 9 bases lining up with TRBD2. The CDR3 is 15 residues long. V shed 10 bases, J shed 4 bases, and the junction held 10 bases outside the gene matches. Germline V gene data show CDR1 as LNHDA and CDR2 as SQIVND (reference sequence). The CDR3 DNA reads TGTGCCACCGTAAGGACTAGCGACCTCACCGGGGAGCTGTTTTTT. Protein product: CATVRTSDLTGELFF.

This clonotype was detected only a few times. This rearrangement joins TRBV19 to TRBJ2-4; 8 nucleotides line up with TRBD1. Germline values: CDR1 LNHDA, CDR2 SQIVND (reference sequence). The CDR3 totals 14 residues. J was trimmed by 8 bases and V by 3 bases; bases with no gene match: 6. This CDR3 reads CASSMHRGLDIQYF. The CDR3 DNA follows: TGTGCCAGTAGTATGCACAGGGGGTTAGACATTCAGTACTTC.

Judged by abundance, this clonotype is medium-sized. This chain links TRBV19 with TRBJ2-6, with TRBD2 matching over 13 bases. Trimming took 3 bases from V and 4 from J; bases not matched to a gene: 6. This CDR3 has 18 amino acids. Germline CDR1 reads LNHDA; CDR2 reads SQIVND (reference sequence). The CDR3, as DNA: TGTGCCAGTAGTATTGGACTAGCGGGAGTCTCGGGGGCCAACGTCCTGACTTTC. Translation: CASSIGLAGVSGANVLTF.

Only a few counts were recorded for this clonotype. This rearrangement joins TRBV7-3 to TRBJ2-3; 9 bases line up with TRBD1. The CDR3 extends over 15 amino acids. CDR1 and CDR2 (germline): SGHTA, FQGTGA. V trimming: 5 bases; J trimming: 4 bases; junction bases outside the gene matches: 7. The CDR3 region is CASSPTDRGSDTQYF. DNA for the CDR3: TGTGCCAGCAGCCCCACCGACAGGGGGTCAGATACGCAGTATTTT.

To note about this clonotype: A much larger clone sits a single nucleotide away, making a read error possible. The genes are TRBV19 and TRBJ1-5; D is unresolved. Per germline, CDR1 LNHDA and CDR2 SQIVND (reference sequence). V was clipped by 4 bases and J by 3 bases, with 16 bases between them. CDR3 size: 16 residues. CDR3 coding DNA: TGTGCCAGTAGTAACCCGCCGGTACAGAACAATCAGCCCCAGCATTTT. Translation gives CASSNPPVQNNQPQHF.

Remarks on this clonotype: A read error may be the cause here, since a much bigger clone is one base away. The CDR3 DNA sequence: TGTGCCAGCGCCGCAGGGCCAATCTCTCCCTACGAGCAGTACTTC. Protein sequence: CASAAGPISPYEQYF. The chain uses TRBV19 and TRBJ2-7; perhaps TRBD1 as D (5 bases). The germline V gene encodes CDR1 LNHDA and CDR2 SQIVND (reference sequence). The CDR3 consists of 15 residues. Between the trimmed V and J ends, which lost 9 bases and 2 bases, there was a span of 20 bases.

This clonotype has more than one count but fewer than ten. V gene TRBV5-5 combines with J gene TRBJ2-7; 11 bases map to TRBD2. Germline V CDR1 and CDR2: SGHKS, YYEKEE (reference sequence). This CDR3 region has 17 residues. Trimming removed 4 bases from V and 1 base from J; junction bases left unmatched: 10. This chain's CDR3 is CASSPWAGTSGSYEQYF. CDR3 bases: TGTGCCAGCAGCCCTTGGGCGGGGACTAGCGGTTCCTACGAGCAGTACTTC. Drawing the rest from reference TRBV5-5 and TRBJ2-7, the complete variable domain is DAGVTQSPTHLIKTRGQQVTLRCSPISGHKSVSWYQQVLGQGPQFIFQYYEKEERGRGNFPDRFSARQFPNYSSELNVNALLLGDSALYLCASSPWAGTSGSYEQYFGPGTRLTVT.

A few counts support this clonotype. For the CDR3, the DNA is TGTGCCATCAGTCTCTCCTCTGGGGCCAACGTCCTGACTTTC. The encoded protein is CAISLSSGANVLTF. The chain uses TRBV10-3 and TRBJ2-6; no definite D call. Trimming took off 5 bases at V and 0 bases at J, with 5 bases between the two ends. Germline lookup yields CDR1 ENHRY and CDR2 SYGVKD. The CDR3 has 14 amino acids.

The chain combines TRBV7-6 with TRBJ2-7; D not certain. The CDR3 is 16 amino acids. The V gene lost 1 base and the J gene lost 7 bases, with 20 bases spanning the gap. Germline values: CDR1 SGHVS, CDR2 FNYEAQ. The DNA for the CDR3 is TGTGCCAGCAGCTTAGAGGCGCGGCGGCGAAACGGAGAGCAGTACTTC. Translating it yields CASSLEARRRNGEQYF.

This sequence joins TRBV7-2 and TRBJ1-3; maybe TRBD1 (5 bases). V was shortened by 8 bases and J by 0 bases, with 14 bases between the two germline ends. The germline V gene encodes CDR1 SGHTA and CDR2 FQGNSA. This CDR3 is 15 amino acids long. CDR3 in DNA: TGTGCCAGCTCTTTGGGGGAAAGCTCTGGAAACACCATATATTTT. Translated, it gives CASSLGESSGNTIYF.

This chain connects TRBV6-6 to TRBJ1-3; no firm D call. Germline loops: CDR1 MNHNY, CDR2 SVGAGI (reference sequence). The germline V and J ends were trimmed by 6 bases and 8 bases, with 14 bases remaining between them. The CDR3 is made up of 13 amino acids. CDR3 in amino acids: CASRMPEEYTIYF. In DNA form, the CDR3 reads TGTGCCAGCAGGATGCCCGAGGAATACACCATATATTTT.

V usage is TRBV12-5 and J usage is TRBJ2-1; tentative D call: TRBD1 (5 bases). Looked up from germline, CDR1 is LGHNT and CDR2 is FRNRAP. V was cut by 2 bases and J by 0 bases, with 8 bases left in between. CDR3 length: 15 amino acids. The CDR3 region is CASGLQGSSYNEQFF. The CDR3 DNA reads TGTGCTAGTGGTTTGCAGGGAAGCTCCTACAATGAGCAGTTCTTC.

The chain joins TRBV12-3 or TRBV12-4 to TRBJ1-1; 7 bases line up with TRBD1. The junction had 8 bases not matched to a gene; V was cut back by 5 bases and J by 2 bases. This CDR3 region has 15 residues. The CDR3 here is CASSLGDRGNTEAFF. CDR3 sequence (DNA): TGTGCCAGCAGTCTAGGGGACAGAGGTAACACTGAAGCTTTCTTT.

The genes are TRBV6-5 and TRBJ1-2, with D perhaps TRBD1 (5 bases). Trimming shortened V by 0 bases and J by 4 bases, and 12 bases separated the two germline ends. The CDR3 totals 15 residues. Looked up from germline, CDR1 is MNHEY and CDR2 is SVGAGI. Here the CDR3 DNA reads TGTGCCAGCAGTTACTCGACGGGGGTAGGCTATGGCTACACCTTC. Translated: CASSYSTGVGYGYTF.

This clonotype is termed medium-sized. V gene TRBV19 combines with J gene TRBJ2-1, with 11 bases lining up with TRBD2. The CDR3 consists of 17 residues. Trimming at V came to 3 bases and at J to 6 bases, leaving 10 bases not matched to a gene. Germline-derived CDR1 and CDR2 are LNHDA and SQIVND (reference sequence). For the CDR3, the DNA is TGTGCCAGTAGTATCCCTTCACTAGCGGGAGATCCCAATGAGCAGTTCTTC. It is translated as CASSIPSLAGDPNEQFF.

The chain combines TRBV5-6 with TRBJ2-7; 8 bases are shared with TRBD2. The germline CDR1 and CDR2 sequences are SGHDT and YYEEEE. The CDR3 has 16 residues. The ends lost 0 bases at V and 3 bases at J; junction bases unmatched: 8. CDR3 loop: CASSLGAGVGLYEQYF. The CDR3 region has the DNA TGTGCCAGCAGCTTGGGAGCGGGAGTAGGCCTCTACGAGCAGTACTTC.

This clonotype qualifies as medium-sized. This chain links TRBV6-1 with TRBJ1-5; 10 nucleotides align to TRBD1. The CDR3 contains 14 residues. Losses at the gene ends were 7 bases for V and 4 bases for J; bases not matched to a gene: 4. Germline values: CDR1 MNHNS, CDR2 SASEGT. The CDR3 loop reads CASTWDRGNQPQHF. For the CDR3, the DNA is TGTGCCAGCACATGGGACAGGGGTAATCAGCCCCAGCATTTT.

The V gene is TRBV7-2, the J gene TRBJ2-6, with unresolved D. CDR3 size: 14 residues. The germline CDR1 and CDR2 sequences are SGHTA and FQGNSA. V lost 3 bases to trimming and J lost 4 bases, with 7 bases between them. CDR3 amino acids: CASSFGSGANVLTF. The DNA for the CDR3 is TGTGCCAGCAGCTTCGGGTCAGGGGCCAACGTCCTGACTTTC.

This chain connects TRBV12-3 or TRBV12-4 to TRBJ2-2, with D unresolved. Trimming shortened V by 3 bases and J by 7 bases, and 12 bases separated the two germline ends. This CDR3 contains 14 residues. The CDR3 region has the DNA TGTGCCAGCAGTTTCCGTTTCGGGCTCGGGGAGCTGTTTTTT. This sequence encodes CASSFRFGLGELFF.

The V call is TRBV24-1, the J call TRBJ2-3; weak D call: TRBD1 (5 bases). The CDR3 runs 14 residues. Germline V gives CDR1 KGHDR, CDR2 SFDVKD. The V end was cut by 11 bases, the J end by 0 bases, with 14 bases between. The CDR3 nucleotides are TGTGCCATCTCCCCCCGGACAAGCACAGATACGCAGTATTTT. Protein product: CAISPRTSTDTQYF.

This clonotype is classed as medium-sized. The chain couples TRBV19 to TRBJ2-5; 9 nucleotides agree with TRBD1. The ends lost 5 bases at V and 4 bases at J; junction bases unmatched: 11. The CDR3 is 16 amino acids. Germline assignment: CDR1 LNHDA and CDR2 SQIVND (reference sequence). CDR3 residues: CASSPQGAGRAETQYF. CDR3 nucleotide sequence: TGTGCCAGTAGTCCACAGGGGGCTGGGAGGGCAGAGACCCAGTACTTC.

This clonotype was detected a few times. The gene calls are TRBV12-3 or TRBV12-4 and TRBJ2-7; D could derive from TRBD1 or TRBD2 (5 bases each). The CDR3 extends over 12 amino acids. V gave up 5 bases and J gave up 3 bases, with 8 bases separating them. Here the CDR3 reads CASSGTVYEQYF. In DNA form, the CDR3 reads TGTGCCAGCAGTGGGACGGTCTACGAGCAGTACTTC.

The chain couples TRBV6-5 to TRBJ1-1; no definite D call. The germline gives CDR1 MNHEY, CDR2 SVGAGI. This CDR3 comprises 15 residues. Trimming took off 5 bases at V and 8 bases at J, with 21 bases between the two ends. The CDR3 bases are TGTGCCAGCAGTCAGCTCCGGGCCCCGGTTTTAGAAGCTTTCTTT. Translated, it gives CASSQLRAPVLEAFF.

About this clonotype itself: One end of the junction fails to match germline, which may point to a read error. This rearrangement joins TRBV6-1 to TRBJ2-4, with 9 bases matching TRBD2. The CDR3 covers 15 residues. CDR1 is MNHNS, CDR2 SASEGT, per germline. The CDR3 DNA follows: TGTGCCAGCAGTTACGGAGCGGGGGGTGGAAACATTCTGTACTTC. Protein: CASSYGAGGGNILYF.

This chain joins TRBV28 and TRBJ1-4, with no clear D. The germline V and J ends were trimmed by 2 bases and 4 bases, with 11 bases remaining between them. Germline CDR1 MDHEN, CDR2 SYDVKM. This CDR3 comprises 15 residues. CDR3 protein: CASSLPHGNNEKLFF. The CDR3 DNA sequence: TGTGCCAGCAGTTTACCGCACGGGAATAATGAAAAACTGTTTTTT.